The clone carrying this TCR beta chain was seen a handful of times. Sequenced by immunoSEQ multiplex PCR; TCRdb stores in-frame clones only, minus some. Here the sample spans a few hundred thousand clones, roughly nine tenths being singletons. This sample was taken from a study of blood T cell repertoires in COVID-19. The source is a woman in her thirties or forties who had recovered from COVID-19. What was sequenced was peripheral blood.

The CDR3 region is CASTNRGRKNEQYF. The CDR3 bases are TGTGCCAGCACAAACAGGGGACGGAAAAACGAGCAGTACTTC. The V call is TRBV19, the J call TRBJ2-7, with TRBD1 matching over 7 bases. Germline CDR1 is LNHDA and CDR2 is SQIVND (reference sequence). Unmatched junction bases numbered 13, after V lost 9 bases and J lost 5 bases. This CDR3 contains 14 residues.